Sequencing of this T cell receptor beta chain was carried out in a study of regulatory T cells in long-lasting Graves disease. Documented time point: newly diagnosed GD, antithyroid drugs for less than 3 months. The TCR library used RNA extracted from PBMCs. Those enrolled as patients came out of an endocrinology department in Xi'an, China. A note on this clonotype: Its antigen is currently unknown.

Whole-study findings and limits: It was peripheral blood alone, not thyroid tissue, that was studied. Comparison showed that persistent patients shared more public clonotypes (about 2,600) than new patients (966).

J was trimmed by 3 bases and V by 3 bases; bases with no gene match: 8. CDR1 and CDR2 (germline): MDHEN, SYDVKM. CDR3 length: 16 amino acids. Arm-PCR of CDR3 regions and iRepertoire HTBI primers were used to build TCR beta libraries. Each CDR3 protein is one row after TCRdb ran MiXCR on the multiplex PCR reads. The sample has 200,000 to 250,000 distinct CDR3 sequences, about 16% seen once; the top ten hold more than 20%. The material was peripheral blood mononuclear cells (PBMCs), obtained at new diagnosis, from a patient treated with antithyroid drugs. This chain uses TRBV28 with TRBJ1-2, with 9 bases aligning to TRBD1. The sequence was collected from a female donor with Graves disease. CDR3 in DNA: TGTGCCAGCAGTTTTACGTCGACAGGGGGTGACTATGGCTACACCTTC. This gives the protein CASSFTSTGGDYGYTF.